Below are 26 T cell receptor beta chains sequenced from a single sample in a study of cytomegalovirus exposure and HLA in healthy donors. The PCR contained 60 Vbeta and 13 Jbeta primers. The data were produced by immunoSEQ multiplex PCR, yet TCRdb's version contains in-frame clones alone and is incomplete. The sample has 150,000 to 200,000 clones; about 79% are singletons. Sequenced input: PBMCs. These receptors were collected from a woman aged 45-59 years in good health and CMV-seropositive.

This chain joins TRBV20-1 and TRBJ2-7, with 10 nucleotides matching TRBD1. CDR1 and CDR2 from the germline V gene are DFQATT and SNEGSKA (reference sequence). The CDR3 runs to 11 residues. CDR3 in amino acids: CRPGQGVEQYF. The CDR3 DNA reads as TGCAGACCCGGACAGGGGGTCGAGCAGTACTTC.

This clone occurred a few times. The rearrangement links TRBV6-1 to TRBJ1-4; D may be TRBD1 (6 bases). V gave up 4 bases and J gave up 6 bases, with 9 bases separating them. The germline gives CDR1 MNHNS, CDR2 SASEGT. The CDR3 length is 13 residues. The CDR3 DNA is TGTGCCAGCAGTGCGGGGGGGCATGAAAAACTGTTTTTT. The encoded protein is CASSAGGHEKLFF.

The chain employs TRBV6-5 and TRBJ1-1, with 8 nucleotides matching TRBD1. J was trimmed by 4 bases and V by 6 bases; bases with no gene match: 10. Germline V CDR1 and CDR2: MNHEY, SVGAGI. This CDR3 region has 15 residues. This CDR3 reads CASRHTGGLGTEAFF. The CDR3 bases are TGTGCCAGCAGGCATACAGGGGGTCTGGGCACTGAAGCTTTCTTT.

The chain combines TRBV25-1 with TRBJ1-4; no clear D gene. Germline values: CDR1 MGHDK, CDR2 SYGVNS. With 1 base removed from V and 8 bases from J, the gap between germline ends came to 5 bases. This CDR3 spans 12 amino acids. The CDR3 reads CASSESVEKLFF. The CDR3 DNA follows: TGTGCCAGCAGTGAATCTGTAGAAAAACTGTTTTTT.

The rearrangement uses TRBV4-1 and TRBJ1-1; D is uncertain. In germline, CDR1 is MGHRA, CDR2 YSYEKL. The CDR3 totals 16 residues. Trimming took 0 bases from V and 1 from J, leaving 12 bases between them. CDR3 coding DNA: TGCGCCAGCAGCCAAGATTATAATTTCCCGAACACTGAAGCTTTCTTT. Its protein is CASSQDYNFPNTEAFF.

The chain carries TRBV27 and TRBJ1-2; TRBD1 is a possible D gene (5 bases). With 3 bases removed from V and 5 bases from J, the gap between germline ends came to 25 bases. Germline loops: CDR1 MNHEY, CDR2 SMNVEV (reference sequence). The CDR3 length is 18 residues. DNA for the CDR3: TGTGCCAGCAGTTTCAATCCAGCGGAATACGGCGGGGGGTATGGCTACACCTTC. It yields the protein CASSFNPAEYGGGYGYTF.

The V and J genes are TRBV10-1 and TRBJ1-1; 9 positions agree with TRBD1. This CDR3 has 14 residues. CDR1 is WNHNN, CDR2 SYGVQD, per germline (reference sequence). V lost 3 bases to trimming and J lost 3 bases; unmatched junction nucleotides: 2. CDR3: CASSDGTGYTEAFF. The CDR3 DNA is TGCGCCAGCAGTGATGGGACAGGGTACACTGAAGCTTTCTTT.

CDR3: CASSSGTSGLGEQFF. The CDR3 DNA follows: TGTGCCAGCAGTTCCGGGACTAGCGGTCTGGGTGAGCAGTTCTTC. The J gene is TRBJ2-1, the V gene TRBV2, with TRBD2 matching 11 bases. Trimming removed 5 bases from V and 9 bases from J; junction bases left unmatched: 9. Germline CDR1 reads SNHLY; CDR2 reads FYNNEI. The CDR3 covers 15 residues.

The V gene is TRBV18, the J gene TRBJ2-1; a possible D gene is TRBD1 (6 bases). The germline gives CDR1 KGHSH, CDR2 LQKENI. The CDR3 contains 15 residues. The V gene lost 6 bases and the J gene lost 3 bases, with 15 bases spanning the gap. The CDR3 protein is CASSQTQGYYNEQFF. CDR3 DNA sequence: TGTGCCAGCTCGCAGACACAGGGTTACTACAATGAGCAGTTCTTC.

The chain links TRBV27 to TRBJ2-5; 12 bases are a match to TRBD2. Germline CDR1 reads MNHEY; CDR2 reads SMNVEV (reference sequence). The CDR3 is 15 amino acids. Trimming at V came to 6 bases and at J to 4 bases, leaving 6 bases not matched to a gene. The CDR3 sequence: CASRLAGGGGETQYF. In DNA form, the CDR3 reads TGTGCCAGCAGACTAGCGGGAGGAGGCGGAGAGACCCAGTACTTC.

This chain uses TRBV5-1 with TRBJ2-2; 7 nucleotides align to TRBD1. V dropped 4 bases and J dropped 4; count of bases not matched to a gene: 7. This CDR3 spans 15 amino acids. The V gene's germline CDR1 is SGHRS and CDR2 YFSETQ. The CDR3 region is CASSRLGGSTGELFF. CDR3 DNA sequence: TGCGCCAGCAGCCGTCTAGGGGGCAGCACCGGGGAGCTGTTTTTT.

The chain carries TRBV7-9 and TRBJ1-3; no reliable D call. Per the germline V gene, CDR1 is SEHNR and CDR2 is FQNEAQ (reference sequence). The CDR3 is made up of 15 amino acids. V lost 0 bases to trimming and J lost 4 bases, with 10 bases between them. Here the CDR3 reads CASSLAGGGGNTIYF. CDR3 in DNA: TGTGCCAGCAGCTTAGCTGGCGGAGGCGGAAACACCATATATTTT.

The CDR3: CAYKEGYEQYF. CDR3 in DNA: TGTGCCTACAAGGAGGGTTACGAGCAGTACTTC. The J gene is TRBJ2-7, the V gene TRBV30, with a possible D match to TRBD2 (6 bases). Trimming took off 7 bases at V and 4 bases at J, with 11 bases between the two ends. Germline CDR1 reads GTSNPN; CDR2 reads SVGIG (reference sequence). CDR3 length: 11 amino acids.

The chain is built from TRBV6-6 and TRBJ2-7; 13 bases line up with TRBD2. The length of the CDR3 is 14 residues. The V segment lost 7 bases and the J segment 5 bases; nucleotides outside the gene matches: 5. Germline CDR1 and CDR2: MNHNY and SVGAGI (reference sequence). This chain's CDR3 is CASIRTSGSDEQYF. The CDR3 nucleotides read TGTGCCAGCATCCGGACTAGCGGGAGCGACGAGCAGTACTTC.

V is TRBV5-1 and J is TRBJ2-1; 9 bases match TRBD2. V was clipped by 3 bases and J by 8 bases; unmatched bases: 6. The CDR3 runs 14 residues. The germline V gene encodes CDR1 SGHRS and CDR2 YFSETQ. The CDR3 DNA follows: TGCGCCAGCAGCTGGCGGGGGGGGAACGATGAGCAGTTCTTC. Amino acids: CASSWRGGNDEQFF.

The V and J genes are TRBV15 and TRBJ1-6; 8 bases match TRBD1. Germline V gene data show CDR1 as LNHNV and CDR2 as YYDKDF (reference sequence). This CDR3 region has 16 residues. V trimming: 1 base; J trimming: 9 bases; junction bases outside the gene matches: 8. The CDR3: CATSRGHRGSSSPLHF. CDR3 nucleotide sequence: TGTGCCACCAGCAGAGGTCACAGGGGGTCTAGTTCACCCCTCCACTTT.

V gene TRBV25-1 combines with J gene TRBJ2-5; perhaps TRBD1 as D (6 bases). CDR1 and CDR2 (germline): MGHDK, SYGVNS. V was shortened by 4 bases and J by 5 bases, with 8 bases between the two germline ends. The CDR3 runs to 12 residues. The CDR3 coding sequence is TGTGCCAGCAGTGGCCAGGGGGAGACCCAGTACTTC. Encoded protein: CASSGQGETQYF.

This sequence joins TRBV7-2 and TRBJ1-3; TRBD1 might be the D (5 bases). Trimming left V 4 bases short and J 0 bases short, with 19 bases between. From germline, CDR1 is SGHTA and CDR2 FQGNSA. This CDR3 is 18 amino acids long. The DNA for the CDR3 is TGTGCCAGCAGCTCCCCAGTGGGGCGGGGATTCTCTGGAAACACCATATATTTT. Amino acid sequence: CASSSPVGRGFSGNTIYF.

V usage is TRBV5-1 and J usage is TRBJ1-2; 9 bases line up with TRBD1. Germline values: CDR1 SGHRS, CDR2 YFSETQ. This CDR3 is 16 amino acids long. V trimming: 4 bases; J trimming: 10 bases; junction bases outside the gene matches: 17. CDR3 sequence reads: CASSPPTLQGAGDYTF. For the CDR3, the DNA is TGCGCCAGCAGCCCTCCTACACTACAGGGGGCAGGAGACTACACCTTC.

This sequence joins TRBV5-1 and TRBJ2-3; 15 bases are a match to TRBD2. The CDR3 length is 17 residues. Germline V gene sequence: CDR1 SGHRS, CDR2 YFSETQ. J lost 5 bases, V lost 2 bases, and 6 bases had no gene match. The CDR3 coding sequence is TGCGCCAGCAGCTTATGGACTAGCGGGGGGGCCGAAGATACGCAGTATTTT. The encoded protein is CASSLWTSGGAEDTQYF.

CDR3 sequence (DNA): TGTGCCAGCAGTGACGGGACTAGCGGCACAGATACGCAGTATTTT. Protein product: CASSDGTSGTDTQYF. V usage is TRBV6-4 and J usage is TRBJ2-3, with 10 bases matching TRBD2. Germline trimming cut 2 bases from V and 1 base from J; bases unmatched to any gene: 0. The germline CDR1 and CDR2 sequences are MRHNA and SNTAGT. The CDR3 runs to 15 residues.

The CDR3 sequence is CAISTTLGAGGPDEQYF. CDR3 bases: TGTGCCATCAGTACCACACTGGGGGCGGGAGGGCCGGACGAGCAGTACTTC. The chain couples TRBV10-3 to TRBJ2-7; 9 bases match TRBD2. Per the germline V gene, CDR1 is ENHRY and CDR2 is SYGVKD. V was pared by 5 bases and J by 5 bases, with 16 bases of the junction left unmatched. This CDR3 contains 17 residues.

The CDR3 DNA reads as TGCGCCAGCAGCCAGCGACAGGAGTCCTACAATGAGCAGTTCTTC. Translation gives CASSQRQESYNEQFF. The chain has TRBV4-3 and TRBJ2-1; possible D gene TRBD1, 6 bases. V was pared by 3 bases and J by 1 base, with 10 bases between. The germline gives CDR1 LGHNA, CDR2 YSLEER. The CDR3 runs 15 residues.

The genes are TRBV5-6 and TRBJ2-3, with TRBD1 matching 7 bases. J gave up 2 bases and V 3 bases, and 3 bases lay outside the gene matches. In germline, CDR1 is SGHDT, CDR2 YYEEEE. The CDR3 consists of 14 residues. The CDR3 loop reads CASSSGQVTDTQYF. CDR3 nucleotides: TGTGCCAGCAGCTCTGGACAGGTCACAGATACGCAGTATTTT.

The chain uses TRBV6-1 and TRBJ1-5; 10 bases align to TRBD1. After removal of 4 bases from V and 6 bases from J, the junction contained 6 bases not matched to a gene. The CDR3 has 15 residues. Per the germline V gene, CDR1 is MNHNS and CDR2 is SASEGT. This chain's CDR3 is CASSGRQGAGQPQHF. CDR3 bases: TGTGCCAGCAGTGGACGACAGGGGGCAGGTCAGCCCCAGCATTTT.

The chain couples TRBV28 to TRBJ2-2; no clear D. Germline-derived CDR1 and CDR2 are MDHEN and SYDVKM. The V end was cut by 3 bases, the J end by 7 bases, with 15 bases between. The CDR3 consists of 15 residues. The DNA of the CDR3 is TGTGCCAGCAGTTTTCGGCTTCCCGGAGTCGGGGAGCTGTTTTTT. It codes for CASSFRLPGVGELFF. The full variable domain, its missing parts supplied by reference TRBV28 and TRBJ2-2, is DVKVTQSSRYLVKRTGEKVFLECVQDMDHENMFWYRQDPGLGLRLIYFSYDVKMKEKGDIPEGYSVSREKKERFSLILESASTNQTSMYLCASSFRLPGVGELFFGEGSRLTVL.